A selection of T cell receptor beta chains follows, all from one sample in a study of molecular identifiers for immune sequencing clone quantification. TCRdb independently ran MiXCR on the PCR reads; one entry per CDR3 protein. The table lists approximately 550,000 distinct CDR3 sequences, around 23% of them singletons, with roughly 0.79% in the top ten. Sequenced input: naive CD8+ T cells from blood, with Jurkat cell RNA spiked in. The receptors shown here come from a human donor in good health. Some libraries in this study had Jurkat cell RNA spiked in. Each CDR3 is given with its conserved first and last residue. A D gene is named only where the DNA matches it firmly. A clone size is listed for some rows: how often the clone was seen (once, few, many), or a class if it is expanded.

J gene | clone size | D gene | V gene | CDR3 protein | CDR3 DNA
TRBJ1-1 | NA | NA | TRBV6-2/TRBV6-3 | CASSYLEIETEAFF | TGTGCCAGCAGTTACTTGGAAATAGAAACTGAAGCTTTCTTT
TRBJ2-1 | NA | TRBD2 | TRBV5-1 | CASSFGTPGGLAGFSSYNEQFF | TGCGCCAGCAGCTTTGGGACACCAGGAGGACTAGCGGGCTTTAGCTCCTACAATGAGCAGTTCTTC
TRBJ1-1 | many | NA | TRBV9 | CASSGTETEAFF | TGTGCCAGCAGCGGGACAGAGACTGAAGCTTTCTTT
TRBJ1-1 | NA | NA | TRBV6-6 | CASSRAVGDTEAFF | TGTGCCAGCAGCAGAGCAGTGGGGGACACTGAAGCTTTCTTT
TRBJ2-5 | NA | NA | TRBV6-1 | CACDDGDQPTLYQETQYF | TGTGCCTGCGATGATGGGGATCAACCAACTCTTTACCAAGAGACCCAGTACTTC
TRBJ1-5 | many | NA | TRBV27 | CASSWTGNQPQHF | TGTGCCAGCAGTTGGACAGGCAATCAGCCCCAGCATTTT
TRBJ1-2 | NA | NA | TRBV4-3 | CASSHSRTANYGYTF | TGCGCCAGCAGCCATTCGAGGACAGCTAACTATGGCTACACCTTC
TRBJ2-7 | many | TRBD2 | TRBV29-1 | CSVEDLSAGEQYEQYF | TGCAGCGTTGAAGATCTGAGTGCGGGAGAACAATACGAGCAGTACTTC
TRBJ1-1 | few | NA | TRBV6-2/TRBV6-3 | CASSYSSQRVPEAFF | TGTGCCAGCAGTTACTCCTCCCAGAGGGTCCCTGAAGCTTTCTTT
TRBJ2-3 | few | TRBD1 | TRBV9 | CASSKTGSFTDTQYF | TGTGCCAGCAGCAAGACAGGGTCCTTCACAGATACGCAGTATTTT
TRBJ2-3 | many | NA | TRBV7-9 | CASILFPDTQYF | TGTGCCAGCATCCTTTTCCCAGATACGCAGTATTTT
TRBJ2-5 | few | NA | TRBV23-1 | CASSQFLQGRETQYF | TGCGCCAGCAGTCAATTCTTACAGGGGAGGGAGACCCAGTACTTC
TRBJ2-1 | few | TRBD1 | TRBV7-8 | CASSLARTGLYNEQFF | TGTGCCAGCAGCTTAGCGCGGACAGGACTCTACAATGAGCAGTTCTTC
TRBJ1-1 | many | NA | TRBV20-1 | CSASNREDTEAFF | TGCAGTGCTTCGAACAGGGAGGACACTGAAGCTTTCTTT
TRBJ1-1 | few | NA | TRBV12-3/TRBV12-4 | CASRPNRALNTEAFF | TGTGCCAGCAGACCAAACAGGGCGCTGAACACTGAAGCTTTCTTT
TRBJ2-3 | many | TRBD2 | TRBV12-3/TRBV12-4 | CASSFGRQGTDTQYF | TGTGCCAGCAGTTTCGGGAGGCAGGGAACAGATACGCAGTATTTT
TRBJ1-1 | NA | NA | TRBV27 | CASSLFLGVGTEAFF | TGTGCCAGCAGTTTATTTCTGGGGGTCGGCACTGAAGCTTTCTTT
TRBJ1-1 | NA | NA | TRBV3-1 | CASSQDQRYDTEAFF | TGTGCCAGCAGCCAAGATCAGAGGTACGACACTGAAGCTTTCTTT
TRBJ2-7 | once | NA | TRBV27 | CASSFGTPSPYEQYF | TGTGCCAGCAGTTTTGGGACCCCATCCCCTTACGAGCAGTACTTC
TRBJ2-7 | few | TRBD1 | TRBV7-9 | CASSKTGWNEQYF | TGTGCCAGCAGCAAGACAGGGTGGAACGAGCAGTACTTC
TRBJ1-2 | NA | TRBD1 | TRBV3-1 | CASSQTGGTPNYGYTF | TGTGCCAGCAGCCAAACAGGGGGCACCCCTAACTATGGCTACACCTTC
TRBJ1-3 | few | NA | TRBV19 | CASSITGLDTIYF | TGTGCCAGTAGTATCACGGGTCTGGACACCATATATTTT
TRBJ2-1 | few | TRBD2 | TRBV5-1 | CASSFPSGGHNEQFF | TGCGCCAGCAGCTTCCCTAGCGGGGGGCACAATGAGCAGTTCTTC
TRBJ2-7 | NA | NA | TRBV6-1 | CASNEGSYELYF | TGTGCCAGCAATGAGGGGTCCTACGAGCTATACTTC
TRBJ2-7 | few | NA | TRBV4-2 | CASTPVTTTGVSYEQYF | TGTGCCAGCACCCCAGTCACTACGACAGGTGTCTCCTACGAGCAGTACTTC
TRBJ2-1 | few | TRBD1 | TRBV7-9 | CASSLPAGSTGEYLNEQFF | TGTGCCAGCAGCCTACCTGCCGGGTCAACAGGGGAATATTTGAATGAGCAGTTCTTC
TRBJ2-1 | NA | NA | TRBV12-3/TRBV12-4 | CASSPTAAPNEQFF | TGTGCCAGCAGTCCGACAGCGGCGCCCAATGAGCAGTTCTTC
TRBJ2-7 | few | TRBD1 | TRBV7-9 | CASSVYRGRYEQYF | TGTGCCAGCAGCGTTTACAGGGGGCGGTACGAGCAGTACTTC
TRBJ1-1 | NA | NA | TRBV20-1 | CSATNSAGFPYTEAFF | TGCAGTGCTACTAATTCGGCGGGGTTCCCTTACACTGAAGCTTTCTTT
TRBJ2-7 | many | TRBD1 | TRBV4-3 | CASSLGTDLYEQYF | TGCGCCAGCAGCCTCGGGACAGATCTCTACGAGCAGTACTTC
TRBJ1-5 | NA | NA | TRBV20-1 | CSARDMRGEQPQHF | TGCAGTGCTAGAGACATGAGGGGGGAACAGCCCCAGCATTTT
TRBJ1-5 | few | NA | TRBV3-1 | CASSQFGVNQPQHF | TGTGCCAGCAGCCAATTCGGGGTAAATCAGCCCCAGCATTTT
TRBJ2-2 | NA | NA | TRBV29-1 | CSSRGENTGELFF | TGCAGCTCCAGGGGGGAGAACACCGGGGAGCTGTTTTTT
TRBJ1-2 | many | NA | TRBV4-3 | CASSQDILGVNYGYTF | TGCGCCAGCAGCCAAGATATTTTAGGGGTTAACTATGGCTACACCTTC
TRBJ1-2 | many | NA | TRBV6-5 | CASSPDGNYGYTF | TGTGCCAGCAGCCCGGACGGGAACTATGGCTACACCTTC
TRBJ2-1 | few | TRBD2 | TRBV12-3/TRBV12-4 | CASSLSSGASNEQFF | TGTGCCAGCAGTTTATCTAGCGGGGCTTCGAATGAGCAGTTCTTC
TRBJ2-1 | many | NA | TRBV11-2 | CASSLVGGGSYNEQFF | TGTGCCAGCAGCTTAGTGGGGGGAGGCTCCTACAATGAGCAGTTCTTC
TRBJ2-1 | few | NA | TRBV4-3 | CASSQDSQNSYNEQFF | TGCGCCAGCAGCCAAGACTCCCAGAATTCCTACAATGAGCAGTTCTTC
TRBJ1-4 | many | NA | TRBV4-3 | CASSQDRWAGNEKLFF | TGCGCCAGCAGCCAAGATCGATGGGCAGGGAATGAAAAACTGTTTTTT
TRBJ2-3 | NA | TRBD2 | TRBV20-1 | CSARDSPRLAASTDTQYF | TGCAGTGCTAGAGATTCCCCGAGACTAGCGGCTAGCACAGATACGCAGTATTTT
TRBJ2-6 | few | NA | TRBV19 | CASNRRSGANVLTF | TGTGCCAGTAATCGACGCTCTGGGGCCAACGTCCTGACTTTC
TRBJ2-2 | NA | NA | TRBV6-5 | CASSYSQEPGELFF | TGTGCCAGCAGTTACTCGCAGGAACCCGGGGAGCTGTTTTTT
TRBJ2-1 | NA | NA | TRBV5-6 | CASSLALGRSIDEQFF | TGTGCCAGCAGCTTGGCCCTTGGACGGTCCATCGATGAGCAGTTCTTC
TRBJ1-1 | few | NA | TRBV30 | CAWSEQGFTEAFF | TGTGCCTGGAGTGAGCAGGGGTTCACTGAAGCTTTCTTT
TRBJ1-6 | NA | NA | TRBV27 | CASSYVTARNSPLPF | TGTGCCAGCAGTTACGTGACAGCTCGTAATTCACCCCTCCCCTTT